The clone carrying this T cell receptor beta chain was found a few times. Its specificity is not known. The authors reverse transcribed all of the isolated RNA, so sequencing captured expressed TCRB transcripts. Produced via immunoSEQ multiplex PCR; TCRdb's table is partial and in-frame only. This sample has over 650,000 clones, with over 11% found just once. The single heparinised draw taken from each donor contained about 100 mL of blood on average. Sorting with CD45RO/CCR7/CD25/CD127/CD95/CD27 yielded naive, central memory, regulatory and stem-like memory CD4+ cells. These data come from a study of beta chain features in type 1 diabetes. Whole-study context: All samples together contributed 100 million to 120 million sorted cells for examination.

Notes on the study in general: For patients, the naive, central memory and Treg TCRB repertoires appeared more alike than for healthy donors. Among patients with Type 1 diabetes, TCRB CDR3s were moderately but significantly shorter in every one of the four CD4+ subsets.

The germline V gene encodes CDR1 ENHRY and CDR2 SYGVKD. The CDR3 is 13 amino acids. V was pared by 10 bases and J by 1 base, with 6 bases of the junction left unmatched. Sequenced sample: naive CD4+ T cells from blood. This sequence originates from a man aged 18 to 35 with type 1 diabetes. The chain has TRBV10-3 and TRBJ2-5; 7 nucleotides align to TRBD1. The CDR3 spells CAKTGTVQETQYF. CDR3 sequence (DNA): TGTGCCAAGACGGGGACAGTCCAAGAGACCCAGTACTTC.